The rows below give T cell receptor beta chains drawn from one sample of a study of coeliac disease. The protocol was immunoSEQ multiplex PCR, while the TCRdb copy is restricted to in-frame clones and leaves out a portion. The data show around 1,700 clones, with around 70% seen just once and 12% held by the top ten. The sequencing input was lymphocytes from the gut lamina propria. The receptors were gathered from a human donor without celiac disease. The CDR3 runs from the conserved cysteine through the conserved F or W. A D gene is named only where the DNA matches it firmly. Clone size is shown for a subset of rows, as once, few, many or a class of expanded clone.

cdr3_length j_call v_call d_call clone_size cdr3_aa cdr3_nt
14 TRBJ2-7 TRBV5-1 - - CASSPDRLSYEQYF TGCGCCAGCAGCCCGGACAGACTCTCCTACGAGCAGTACTTT
13 TRBJ1-2 TRBV27 TRBD1 - CASSLNRGHGYTF TGTGCCAGCAGTTTAAACAGGGGGCATGGCTACACCTTC
15 TRBJ2-7 TRBV5-8 - - CASSLGANVGGEQYF TGTGCCAGCAGCTTGGGGGCCAATGTGGGAGGCGAGCAGTACTTC
16 TRBJ2-2 TRBV6-1 TRBD1 - CASSDFMAGGTGELFF TGTGCCAGCAGTGACTTCATGGCAGGGGGCACCGGGGAGCTGTTTTTT
16 TRBJ1-1 TRBV4-1 - few CASSQAPGTTWTEAFF TGCGCCAGCAGCCAAGCCCCGGGAACTACCTGGACTGAAGCTTTCTTT
15 TRBJ1-5 TRBV14 - few CASSQDLRGGQPQHF TGTGCCAGCAGCCAAGATCTCAGGGGTGGTCAGCCCCAGCATTTT
19 TRBJ2-3 TRBV27 TRBD2 - CASSRGLAGGPSGTDTQYF TGTGCCAGCAGTAGGGGACTAGCGGGAGGGCCCTCGGGCACAGATACGCAGTATTTT
14 TRBJ1-2 TRBV30 - - CAWSGGGAGKGYTF TGTGCCTGGAGTGGGGGAGGGGCCGGCAAGGGCTACACCTTC
16 TRBJ2-7 TRBV5-1 - once CASSSSPPGLGYEQYF TGCGCCAGCAGCTCGTCCCCTCCGGGACTTGGGTACGAGCAGTACTTC
16 TRBJ1-1 TRBV28 TRBD1 - CASSTPTGGTGTEAFF TGTGCCAGCAGTACCCCGACAGGGGGTACGGGCACTGAAGCTTTCTTT
14 TRBJ1-2 TRBV29-1 TRBD1 - CSVESWQGAQGYTF TGCAGCGTTGAATCATGGCAGGGGGCACAAGGCTACACCTTC
16 TRBJ1-3 TRBV7-8 TRBD1 - CASSSPTGMAGNTIYF TGTGCCAGCAGCTCACCGACAGGGATGGCTGGAAACACCATATATTTT
15 TRBJ2-7 TRBV4-2 TRBD2 - CASSPLAGTSYEQYF TGTGCCAGCAGCCCCCTAGCGGGGACATCCTACGAGCAGTACTTC